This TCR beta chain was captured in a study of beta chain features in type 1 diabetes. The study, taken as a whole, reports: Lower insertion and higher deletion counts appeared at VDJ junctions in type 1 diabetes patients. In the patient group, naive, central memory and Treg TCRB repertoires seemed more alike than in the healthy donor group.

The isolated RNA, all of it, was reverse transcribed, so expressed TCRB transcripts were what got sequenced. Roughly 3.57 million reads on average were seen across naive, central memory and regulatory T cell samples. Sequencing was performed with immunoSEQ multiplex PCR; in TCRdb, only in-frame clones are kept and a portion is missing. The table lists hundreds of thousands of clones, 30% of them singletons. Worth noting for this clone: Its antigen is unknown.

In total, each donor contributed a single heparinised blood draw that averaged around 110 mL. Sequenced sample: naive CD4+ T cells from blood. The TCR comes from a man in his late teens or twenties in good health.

The CDR3 DNA reads as TGTGCCAGCAGCACGCTAGCGGGAGGGATCACCGGGGAGCTGTTTTTT. Its translation is CASSTLAGGITGELFF. The chain links TRBV5-4 to TRBJ2-2, with TRBD2 identical over 12 bases. The junction had 5 bases not matched to a gene; V was cut back by 4 bases and J by 4 bases. Germline V lookup: CDR1 SGHNT, CDR2 YYREEE (reference sequence). This CDR3 contains 16 residues.